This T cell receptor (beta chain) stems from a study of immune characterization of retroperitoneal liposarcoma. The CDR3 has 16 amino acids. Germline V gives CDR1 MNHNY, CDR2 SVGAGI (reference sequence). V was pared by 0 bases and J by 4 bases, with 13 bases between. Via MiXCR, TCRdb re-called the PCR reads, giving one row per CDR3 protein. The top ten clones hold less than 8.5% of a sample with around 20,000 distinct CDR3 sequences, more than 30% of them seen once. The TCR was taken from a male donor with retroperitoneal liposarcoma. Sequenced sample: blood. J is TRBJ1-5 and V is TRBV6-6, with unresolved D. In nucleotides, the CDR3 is TGTGCCAGCAGTTACTCTCTCCCCGTAGGGAATCAGCCCCAGCATTTT. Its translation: CASSYSLPVGNQPQHF.